The 29 T cell receptor beta chains listed next were all sequenced from one sample in a study of a mutant IDH1 vaccine in newly diagnosed glioma (dated by TCRdb to about 2021). According to the study, the label for this sample's time point signals: baseline, week 1 (first vaccination visit). The label giving this sample's treatment or condition can be read as: pre-vaccination baseline after standard-of-care therapy. The library came from the immunoSEQ multiplex PCR assay. TCRdb retrieved this table from immuneACCESS and kept in-frame rearrangements only. Not all clones are present; in checked studies, unresolved V genes account for under half, and no reason is known for the remainder. This sample has about 98,000 clones in its table, and roughly 90% of those were observed once. Of the sample, roughly 0.54% falls within the top ten clones. The source was PBMCs, collected from a glioma patient treated with radiotherapy, temozolomide or both. Receptor source: a woman between 45 and 65 years old with glioma.

The chain carries TRBV10-3 and TRBJ2-6; TRBD2 is a possible D gene (6 bases). The CDR3 spans 15 residues. Germline V gene lookup returns CDR1 ENHRY and CDR2 SYGVKD. V was shortened by 5 bases and J by 2 bases, with 10 bases between the two germline ends. This CDR3 is CAISMEGTGANVLTF. CDR3 sequence (DNA): TGTGCCATCAGTATGGAGGGTACTGGGGCCAACGTCCTGACTTTC.

CDR3 nucleotide sequence: TGCAGCGTTGAAGAGAGGGGTGGCTACACCTTC. This codes for CSVEERGGYTF. The chain joins TRBV29-1 to TRBJ1-2, with D tentatively TRBD1 (5 bases). V lost 0 bases, J lost 7 bases, and 6 bases lay in between. CDR1 and CDR2 from the germline V gene are SQVTM and ANQGSEA. The CDR3 totals 11 residues.

V is TRBV7-9 and J is TRBJ1-2; 8 bases match TRBD1. This CDR3 spans 12 amino acids. The V gene end was trimmed by 5 bases and the J gene end by 7 bases; junction bases not matched to a gene: 3. The V gene's germline CDR1 is SEHNR and CDR2 FQNEAQ (reference sequence). The CDR3 coding sequence is TGTGCCAGCAGCGCTGACAGGGGTGGCTACACCTTC. This codes for CASSADRGGYTF.

V gene TRBV30 combines with J gene TRBJ1-1; TRBD1 agrees at 9 bases. The CDR3 is 16 amino acids. V dropped 0 bases and J dropped 0; count of bases not matched to a gene: 5. Per the germline V gene, CDR1 is GTSNPN and CDR2 is SVGIG (reference sequence). The CDR3 loop is CAWSVLGQGMNTEAFF. For the CDR3, the DNA is TGTGCCTGGAGTGTACTAGGACAGGGGATGAACACTGAAGCTTTCTTT.

The CDR3 loop is CASSYGYGGTEAFF. In DNA form, the CDR3 reads TGTGCCAGCAGTTACGGCTACGGGGGTACTGAAGCTTTCTTT. The chain combines TRBV6-6 with TRBJ1-1; weak D call: TRBD1 (5 bases). The V end lost 2 bases, the J end lost 5 bases, and 12 bases lay between the germline ends. CDR1 is MNHNY, CDR2 SVGAGI, per germline (reference sequence). CDR3 length equals 14 residues.

The J gene is TRBJ1-1, the V gene TRBV18; D is unclear. The germline V gene has CDR1 KGHSH and CDR2 LQKENI. The V end was cut by 6 bases, the J end by 0 bases, with 5 bases between. The CDR3 runs 12 residues. CDR3 sequence: CASSTLNTEAFF. CDR3 bases: TGTGCCAGCTCGACCCTGAACACTGAAGCTTTCTTT.

This rearrangement joins TRBV5-1 to TRBJ1-2, with TRBD1 as a possible D gene (6 bases). CDR3 length: 16 amino acids. Trimming removed 0 bases at V and 0 bases at J, with 12 bases between. Looked up from germline, CDR1 is SGHRS and CDR2 is YFSETQ. The CDR3 nucleotides read TGCGCCAGCAGCTTGGCCCGGGACACTCCTAACTATGGCTACACCTTC. Amino acid sequence: CASSLARDTPNYGYTF.

This chain uses TRBV9 with TRBJ1-2; D gene uncertain. This CDR3 region has 12 residues. Germline V gene data show CDR1 as SGDLS and CDR2 as YYNGEE. Trimming removed 0 bases from V and 5 bases from J, with 5 bases in between. This CDR3 is CASSVGYYGYTF. The CDR3 DNA sequence: TGTGCCAGCAGCGTAGGTTATTATGGCTACACCTTC.

The gene calls are TRBV6-5 and TRBJ1-1, with D hard to call. This CDR3 spans 14 amino acids. The V end was cut by 1 base, the J end by 1 base, with 7 bases between. In germline, CDR1 is MNHEY, CDR2 SVGAGI. As DNA, the CDR3 is TGTGCCAGCAGTTACTTTCGCGGGAACACTGAAGCTTTCTTT. Protein: CASSYFRGNTEAFF.

The chain is built from TRBV4-2 and TRBJ1-3; 8 bases map to TRBD1. The germline V gene has CDR1 LGHNA and CDR2 YNFKEQ. J lost 2 bases, V lost 4 bases, and 1 base had no gene match. This CDR3 contains 14 residues. DNA for the CDR3: TGTGCCAGCAGCCCGACAGGGGCTGGAAACACCATATATTTT. The encoded protein is CASSPTGAGNTIYF.

The chain recombines TRBV11-2 with TRBJ1-6; no clear D gene. Germline values: CDR1 SGHAT, CDR2 FQNNGV. The CDR3 contains 17 residues. The V end lost 5 bases, the J end lost 0 bases, and 14 bases lay between the germline ends. CDR3 residues: CASSPRRTSSYNSPLHF. CDR3 nucleotides: TGTGCCAGCAGCCCTCGGAGGACGAGCTCCTATAATTCACCCCTCCACTTT.

This chain uses TRBV6-1 with TRBJ2-3, with TRBD2 identical over 12 bases. This CDR3 is built from 16 residues. Germline V lookup: CDR1 MNHNS, CDR2 SASEGT. The trim removed 1 base at V and 4 bases at J, leaving 3 bases unmatched. The CDR3 region has the DNA TGTGCCAGCAGTGAAGGACTAGCGGGAGCAGCAGATACGCAGTATTTT. It is translated as CASSEGLAGAADTQYF.

The chain couples TRBV28 to TRBJ1-2; 9 positions agree with TRBD1. The CDR3 sequence is 15 residues long. The V gene's germline CDR1 is MDHEN and CDR2 SYDVKM. With V trimmed by 4 bases and J by 8 bases, 11 bases remained unmatched. CDR3 DNA: TGTGCCAGCAGTTCGGGACAGGGCGGATTGTTGGGCTACACCTTC. It codes for CASSSGQGGLLGYTF.

The chain is built from TRBV4-1 and TRBJ2-5; no firm D call. Germline V lookup: CDR1 MGHRA, CDR2 YSYEKL. Deletions cut 0 bases from V and 13 bases from J, with 18 bases between. This CDR3 comprises 14 residues. The DNA of the CDR3 is TGCGCCAGCAGCCAAGAAGTTTCGAGGACGGCCAGGTACTTC. This encodes CASSQEVSRTARYF.

The V and J genes are TRBV6-5 and TRBJ1-5; D call uncertain. Germline assignment: CDR1 MNHEY and CDR2 SVGAGI. The CDR3 totals 11 residues. Trimming removed 5 bases at V and 9 bases at J, with 8 bases between. The CDR3 DNA is TGTGCCAGCAGTCAAGAAACGCCCCAGCATTTT. This encodes CASSQETPQHF.

The rearrangement joins TRBV2 to TRBJ2-1, with 8 bases matching TRBD2. Germline V gives CDR1 SNHLY, CDR2 FYNNEI. With V trimmed by 4 bases and J by 7 bases, 3 bases remained unmatched. The CDR3 totals 13 residues. CDR3 sequence (DNA): TGTGCCAGCAGTGCCCAGCGGGAGAATGAGCAGTTCTTC. Amino acid sequence: CASSAQRENEQFF.

The V and J genes are TRBV6-5 and TRBJ1-2; 8 bases match TRBD1. The CDR3 totals 15 residues. The germline gives CDR1 MNHEY, CDR2 SVGAGI. V lost 6 bases and J lost 2; bases outside the gene matches: 8. The CDR3 DNA follows: TGTGCCAGCAGCCCTTATGGGACAGGAAACTATGGCTACACCTTC. This sequence encodes CASSPYGTGNYGYTF.

A note on this clone: At one end, the junction sequence differs from germline, possibly due to a read error. The rearrangement joins TRBV5-1 to TRBJ2-7; possibly TRBD1 for D (5 bases). This CDR3 has 13 residues. The germline V gene encodes CDR1 SGHRS and CDR2 YFSETQ. In DNA, the CDR3 is TGTGCCAGCAGGGAATCGGGTACGGGCGAGCAGTACTTC. Encoded protein: CASRESGTGEQYF.

V and J are TRBV10-3 and TRBJ2-1, with a possible D match to TRBD2 (5 bases). Germline V gene lookup returns CDR1 ENHRY and CDR2 SYGVKD. V dropped 0 bases and J dropped 2 bases, with 5 bases sitting between them. The CDR3 consists of 14 residues. DNA of the CDR3: TGTGCCATCAGTGAGTCCGGGACCTACAATGAGCAGTTCTTC. Its translation: CAISESGTYNEQFF.

In this sample, this clone turned up once. The V gene is TRBV5-1, the J gene TRBJ2-5, with D uncertain. Judging by the DNA end, TRBJ2-7 fits better; the J call may be wrong. The CDR3 extends over 13 amino acids. The germline V gene encodes CDR1 SGHRS and CDR2 YFSETQ. Here the CDR3 DNA reads TGCGCCAGCAGCGACGGATATGTCGGCGAGCAGTACTTC. Its protein is CASSDGYVGEQYF.

A remark on this clone: The identical CDR3 is also encoded by other nucleotide sequences in the sample. The V and J genes are TRBV18 and TRBJ2-7; D is uncertain. The CDR3 runs to 13 residues. Germline V lookup: CDR1 KGHSH, CDR2 LQKENI. The V end was cut by 2 bases, the J end by 1 base, with 6 bases between. The CDR3 loop reads CASSPGESYEQYF. For the CDR3, the DNA is TGTGCCAGCTCACCAGGAGAATCCTACGAGCAGTACTTC.

The V and J genes are TRBV6-1 and TRBJ1-3, with D possibly being TRBD1 (5 bases). The CDR3 consists of 13 residues. Trimming took off 6 bases at V and 3 bases at J, with 9 bases between the two ends. Per germline, CDR1 MNHNS and CDR2 SASEGT. The chain's CDR3 is CASRGTLGNTIYF. CDR3 coding DNA: TGTGCCAGCAGAGGGACGCTTGGAAACACCATATATTTT.

This rearrangement joins TRBV5-4 to TRBJ1-1; D is possibly TRBD1 (5 bases). CDR3 length: 15 amino acids. CDR1 and CDR2 (germline): SGHNT, YYREEE (reference sequence). Between the trimmed V and J ends, which lost 0 bases and 1 base, there was a span of 10 bases. Here the CDR3 reads CASSLAGGKNTEAFF. The CDR3, as DNA: TGTGCCAGCAGCTTGGCCGGGGGAAAGAACACTGAAGCTTTCTTT.

DNA for the CDR3: TGTGCCAGCAGCGTAGTCGGGGCAGACACAGATACGCAGTATTTT. It codes for CASSVVGADTDTQYF. The V gene is TRBV9, the J gene TRBJ2-3; D is possibly TRBD1 or TRBD2 (5 bases each). Germline V gene sequence: CDR1 SGDLS, CDR2 YYNGEE. V was trimmed by 0 bases and J by 2 bases, leaving 10 bases between them. The CDR3 is 15 residues long.

The V gene is TRBV9, the J gene TRBJ1-1, with D hard to call. This CDR3 has 13 amino acids. V lost 3 bases and J 1 base, leaving 7 bases between the germline ends. Germline CDR1 is SGDLS and CDR2 is YYNGEE. The CDR3 DNA is TGTGCCAGCAGCGATTACCCGAACACTGAAGCTTTCTTT. This translates into CASSDYPNTEAFF.

The rearrangement uses TRBV10-3 and TRBJ2-5; D possibly corresponds to TRBD1 (5 bases). Gene TRBJ2-7 matches the end of the DNA better, so the J call may be wrong. The CDR3 covers 15 residues. The V gene's germline CDR1 is ENHRY and CDR2 SYGVKD. DNA of the CDR3: TGTGCCACCGGTGCTCAGGGCCAGATCTCCTACGAGCAGTACTTC. It codes for CATGAQGQISYEQYF.

About this clone itself: This CDR3 is also generated by other DNA sequences in the sample. CDR3 nucleotide sequence: TGTGCCAGCTCACCTAGCACAGATACGCAGTATTTT. It translates to CASSPSTDTQYF. This chain joins TRBV18 and TRBJ2-3; D unclear. V was cut by 3 bases and J by 0 bases, with 1 base left in between. CDR1 and CDR2 from the germline V gene are KGHSH and LQKENI. The CDR3 is made up of 12 amino acids.

The chain combines TRBV29-1 with TRBJ2-1; D call uncertain. This CDR3 is 13 amino acids long. The germline gives CDR1 SQVTM, CDR2 ANQGSEA. Trimming took off 5 bases at V and 9 bases at J, with 17 bases between the two ends. CDR3 amino acids: CSVLVGLDGEQFF. CDR3 coding DNA: TGCAGCGTTCTAGTCGGGCTAGACGGTGAGCAGTTCTTC.

The V call is TRBV27, the J call TRBJ1-5; D not resolved. V lost 6 bases, J lost 4 bases, and 10 bases lay in between. The CDR3 has 13 residues. Germline V gives CDR1 MNHEY, CDR2 SMNVEV (reference sequence). CDR3 DNA sequence: TGTGCCAGCAGCGTCCGGGGAAATCAGCCCCAGCATTTT. Protein product: CASSVRGNQPQHF.